The 27 T cell receptor beta chains given below trace back to one sample, sequenced in a study of blood T cells in healthy people across ages. Through a sample-barcoded 5' primer and a J-beta primer mix, a second PCR was run for roughly 6 to 12 cycles. One entry per CDR3 protein, called by TCRdb with MiXCR from the 5' RACE reads. This table has over 500,000 distinct CDR3 sequences, approximately 52% appearing once. Input material: blood. These receptor sequences come from a woman of 80 years or more in good health.

V is TRBV5-1 and J is TRBJ1-1; D is unresolved. V dropped 1 base and J dropped 3 bases, with 10 bases sitting between them. The V gene's germline CDR1 is SGHRS and CDR2 YFSETQ. The CDR3 has 14 residues. DNA of the CDR3: TGCGCCAGCAGCTTGACTAACCTGGACACTGAAGCTTTCTTT. As protein: CASSLTNLDTEAFF. The full variable domain, its missing parts supplied by reference TRBV5-1 and TRBJ1-1, is KAGVTQTPRYLIKTRGQQVTLSCSPISGHRSVSWYQQTPGQGLQFLFEYFSETQRNKGNFPGRFSGRQFSNSRSEMNVSTLELGDSALYLCASSLTNLDTEAFFGQGTRLTVV.

This clonotype appeared a single time. This clone may be a read error of a much larger clone one base away. V usage is TRBV10-3 and J usage is TRBJ2-5; the D gene is possibly TRBD1 (5 bases). The CDR3 spans 12 residues. V lost 10 bases and J lost 2, with 11 bases in between. Germline V gives CDR1 ENHRY, CDR2 SYGVKD. In DNA, the CDR3 is TGTGCCACAGGGCCAAATCAAGAGACCCAGTACTTC. It translates to CATGPNQETQYF.

In its sample, this clonotype was seen many times. The CDR3 coding sequence is TGTGCCAGCAGTGCCGCCTTCAGGGGGGGAAATGAAAAACTGTTTTTT. Translation gives CASSAAFRGGNEKLFF. The chain joins TRBV27 to TRBJ1-4, with 7 bases fitting TRBD1. Germline-derived CDR1 and CDR2 are MNHEY and SMNVEV (reference sequence). V was pared by 5 bases and J by 5 bases, with 11 bases of the junction left unmatched. The CDR3 sequence is 16 residues long.

Note on this clonotype: Possible read error: a much larger clone is one base away. This chain links TRBV20-1 with TRBJ2-7; TRBD2 agrees at 8 bases. The CDR3 runs 15 residues. Germline V lookup: CDR1 DFQATT, CDR2 SNEGSKA (reference sequence). V was clipped by 1 base and J by 0 bases; unmatched bases: 5. The CDR3 nucleotides are TGCAGTGCTAGAGGTTGCGGGAGGAGCTCCTACGAGCAGTACTTC. It specifies CSARGCGRSSYEQYF.

This clonotype has at least ten counts. V and J are TRBV12-3 or TRBV12-4 and TRBJ1-2; the D is unclear. The CDR3 is 14 residues long. V shed 4 bases and J shed 0 bases, with 9 bases lying between them. CDR3 DNA sequence: TGTGCCAGCAGTTACTTCCGAGCTAACTATGGCTACACCTTC. Residues: CASSYFRANYGYTF.

Ten or more counts support this clonotype. The V gene is TRBV6-6, the J gene TRBJ2-3; D tentatively fits TRBD1 or TRBD2 (6 bases each). CDR1 and CDR2 (germline): MNHNY, SVGAGI (reference sequence). CDR3 length: 14 residues. V was shortened by 7 bases and J by 2 bases, with 13 bases between the two germline ends. The CDR3 protein is CASKGGLATDTQYF. The CDR3 coding sequence is TGTGCCAGCAAAGGGGGACTTGCCACAGATACGCAGTATTTT.

The rearrangement joins TRBV5-6 to TRBJ1-5, with 10 nucleotides matching TRBD1. The CDR3 runs 16 residues. The trim removed 2 bases at V and 3 bases at J, leaving 5 bases unmatched. Per the germline V gene, CDR1 is SGHDT and CDR2 is YYEEEE. CDR3 nucleotides: TGTGCCAGCAGCTTAATCGACAGGGGGCTCAATCAGCCCCAGCATTTT. This encodes CASSLIDRGLNQPQHF.

The V gene is TRBV4-1, the J gene TRBJ2-5; no clear D. Germline loops: CDR1 MGHRA, CDR2 YSYEKL. The CDR3 runs 14 residues. Trimming stripped 1 base from V and 5 bases from J, with 11 bases between. This chain's CDR3 is CASSQVNLRETQYF. CDR3 coding DNA: TGCGCCAGCAGCCAAGTGAACCTGAGGGAGACCCAGTACTTC.

The rearrangement links TRBV10-3 to TRBJ1-2; 7 nucleotides align to TRBD1. CDR1 ENHRY and CDR2 SYGVKD come from the germline V gene. The V segment lost 0 bases and the J segment 3 bases; nucleotides outside the gene matches: 4. The CDR3 sequence is 15 residues long. The CDR3 coding sequence is TGTGCCATCAGTGAGTCGAACAGGGGAGACTATGGCTACACCTTC. As protein: CAISESNRGDYGYTF.

In its sample, this clonotype was seen a few times. The chain employs TRBV27 and TRBJ1-1; D remains unclear. Trimming took off 5 bases at V and 4 bases at J, with 23 bases between the two ends. CDR3 length equals 17 residues. Germline V gene lookup returns CDR1 MNHEY and CDR2 SMNVEV (reference sequence). Here the CDR3 DNA reads TGTGCCAGCAGTCGTTTAGGACTCGCCACTGCGGGCACTGAAGCTTTCTTT. Its protein product is CASSRLGLATAGTEAFF.

About this clonotype: A read error may explain this, as a much larger clone is one base away. The chain employs TRBV5-1 and TRBJ2-3; 8 bases match TRBD1. The CDR3 totals 15 residues. Germline CDR1 reads SGHRS; CDR2 reads YFSETQ. The CDR3 region has the DNA TGCGCCAGCAGCCTGCAGGGGGCGAGCACAGATCCGCAGTATTTT. Encoded protein: CASSLQGASTDPQYF. Using reference TRBV5-1 and TRBJ2-3 for the parts outside the CDR3, the full variable domain is KAGVTQTPRYLIKTRGQQVTLSCSPISGHRSVSWYQQTPGQGLQFLFEYFSETQRNKGNFPGRFSGRQFSNSRSEMNVSTLELGDSALYLCASSLQGASTDPQYFGPGTRLTVL.

The gene calls are TRBV10-3 and TRBJ2-6; D unresolved. Trimming took off 3 bases at V and 1 base at J, with 10 bases between the two ends. The germline CDR1 and CDR2 sequences are ENHRY and SYGVKD. This CDR3 comprises 16 residues. The CDR3 nucleotides are TGTGCCATCAGTGAAGGATCTTATTCTGGGGCCAACGTCCTGACTTTC. Protein: CAISEGSYSGANVLTF.

The V gene is TRBV12-3 or TRBV12-4, the J gene TRBJ2-3; TRBD2 aligns across 9 bases. The CDR3 sequence is 16 residues long. V was clipped by 6 bases and J by 2 bases; unmatched bases: 9. The CDR3 spells CASSRQRGAITDTQYF. The DNA of the CDR3 is TGTGCCAGCAGCCGTCAGCGGGGGGCCATCACAGATACGCAGTATTTT.

The chain has TRBV10-3 and TRBJ2-5, with no clear D. V dropped 3 bases and J dropped 3 bases, with 20 bases sitting between them. Germline-derived CDR1 and CDR2 are ENHRY and SYGVKD. The CDR3 contains 17 residues. The CDR3 DNA is TGTGCCATCAGTGACCCAACGTGGGGTAATCAGGAAGAGACCCAGTACTTC. This gives the protein CAISDPTWGNQEETQYF.

On this clonotype: A clone one base away is much larger, so this may be a read error. The J gene is TRBJ2-7, the V gene TRBV7-9; D is unclear. Germline V CDR1 and CDR2: SEHNR, FQNEAQ (reference sequence). The CDR3 length is 14 residues. This chain's CDR3 is CANSYPGQFYEQYF. In DNA form, the CDR3 reads TGTGCCAACAGCTATCCTGGGCAGTTCTACGAGCAGTACTTC.

The CDR3 DNA follows: TGTGCCAGCAGTAGACTAGCGACGAACACCGGGGAGCTGTTTTTT. This gives the protein CASSRLATNTGELFF. The chain recombines TRBV6-5 with TRBJ2-2, with 8 bases aligning to TRBD2. The CDR3 length is 15 residues. Germline lookup yields CDR1 MNHEY and CDR2 SVGAGI. V trimming: 5 bases; J trimming: 0 bases; junction bases outside the gene matches: 2.

The chain carries TRBV3-1 and TRBJ1-5, with a possible D match to TRBD1 (6 bases). This CDR3 is built from 14 residues. V was shortened by 4 bases and J by 9 bases, with 16 bases between the two germline ends. The germline gives CDR1 LGHDT, CDR2 YNNKEL (reference sequence). DNA of the CDR3: TGTGCCAGCAGCCCCGGGGGGGGCTCGCGGCCCCAGCATTTT. Translated: CASSPGGGSRPQHF. The whole variable domain, filled in from reference TRBV3-1 and TRBJ1-5, reads DTAVSQTPKYLVTQMGNDKSIKCEQNLGHDTMYWYKQDSKKFLKIMFSYNNKELIINETVPNRFSPKSPDKAHLNLHINSLELGDSAVYFCASSPGGGSRPQHFGDGTRLSIL.

This clonotype turned up a few times. A read error may be the cause here, since a much bigger clone is one base away. The chain is built from TRBV2 and TRBJ2-1; D remains unclear. V was pared by 5 bases and J by 5 bases, with 13 bases between. The CDR3 has 14 residues. Germline V gene sequence: CDR1 SNHLY, CDR2 FYNNEI. Written as DNA, the CDR3 is TGTGCCAGCAGTCCCGAGGTCCAGGACAATGAGCAGTTCTTC. Translating it yields CASSPEVQDNEQFF.

This clonotype showed up just once. This could be a read error, since a much larger clone is one nucleotide away. V usage is TRBV20-1 and J usage is TRBJ2-3; D remains ambiguous. The CDR3 has 12 residues. Germline V gene lookup returns CDR1 DFQATT and CDR2 SNEGSKA (reference sequence). DNA of the CDR3: TGCTGTGCTTGGGGAATAGGAGATACGCAGTATTTT. Protein: CCAWGIGDTQYF.

This clonotype was observed a few times. This chain connects TRBV5-1 to TRBJ2-1, with TRBD2 matching 7 bases. This CDR3 comprises 15 residues. CDR1 is SGHRS and CDR2 is YFSETQ in the germline V gene. V trimming: 3 bases; J trimming: 0 bases; junction bases outside the gene matches: 3. CDR3 sequence: CASSWEGSSYNEQFF. The CDR3, as DNA: TGCGCCAGCAGCTGGGAGGGCAGCTCCTACAATGAGCAGTTCTTC.

The V and J genes are TRBV6-6 and TRBJ2-6; no firm D call. The V and J ends lost 6 bases and 1 base respectively, with 10 bases between them. The CDR3 runs to 15 residues. Germline V gene data show CDR1 as MNHNY and CDR2 as SVGAGI (reference sequence). This chain's CDR3 is CASRLGISGANVLTF. CDR3 coding DNA: TGTGCCAGCAGATTAGGGATTTCTGGGGCCAACGTCCTGACTTTC.

The chain links TRBV7-2 to TRBJ1-1, with 7 bases matching TRBD1. The CDR3 is 12 amino acids. CDR1 is SGHTA and CDR2 is FQGNSA in the germline V gene. J gave up 9 bases and V 0 bases, and 1 base lay outside the gene matches. The CDR3 region is CASSLADRQAFF. CDR3 DNA sequence: TGTGCCAGCAGCTTAGCGGACAGGCAAGCTTTCTTT.

At least ten counts were recorded for this clonotype. V and J are TRBV9 and TRBJ1-4; D call uncertain. Germline V gene sequence: CDR1 SGDLS, CDR2 YYNGEE. The CDR3 runs to 12 residues. Between the trimmed V and J ends, which lost 5 bases and 10 bases, there was a span of 12 bases. The CDR3 DNA reads TGTGCCAGCAGTAACGATCTCGGAAAACTGTTTTTT. As protein: CASSNDLGKLFF. The entire variable domain, with the rest obtained from reference TRBV9 and TRBJ1-4, is as follows: DSGVTQTPKHLITATGQRVTLRCSPRSGDLSVYWYQQSLDQGLQFLIQYYNGEERAKGNILERFSAQQFPDLHSELNLSSLELGDSALYFCASSNDLGKLFFGSGTQLSVL.

This clonotype has more than one count but fewer than ten. The chain carries TRBV20-1 and TRBJ2-3, with D unclear. The germline V gene encodes CDR1 DFQATT and CDR2 SNEGSKA (reference sequence). CDR3 size: 15 residues. Deletions cut 3 bases from V and 0 bases from J, with 13 bases between. In nucleotides, the CDR3 is TGCAGTGCTAGTCGTAGATTAACTAGCACAGATACGCAGTATTTT. As protein: CSASRRLTSTDTQYF.

The chain combines TRBV6-2 or TRBV6-3 with TRBJ2-4; 9 bases fit TRBD1. The DNA end is a closer match to TRBJ2-7, so the J assignment may be wrong. This CDR3 region has 15 residues. Germline assignment: CDR1 MNHEY and CDR2 SVGEGT. The CDR3, as DNA: TGTGCCAGCAGCCAGCCTGGGACAGGGAGGCACGAGCAGTACTTC. It is translated as CASSQPGTGRHEQYF.

This clonotype was seen ten or more times. V gene TRBV5-5 combines with J gene TRBJ1-2; D remains ambiguous. V shed 4 bases and J shed 0 bases, with 7 bases lying between them. CDR1 is SGHKS and CDR2 is YYEKEE in the germline V gene (reference sequence). This CDR3 is built from 13 residues. This CDR3 reads CASSQISNYGYTF. CDR3 coding DNA: TGTGCCAGCAGCCAGATTTCTAACTATGGCTACACCTTC.

The CDR3 reads CSVDPANYGYTF. CDR3 nucleotide sequence: TGCAGCGTGGATCCGGCAAACTATGGCTACACCTTC. The V call is TRBV29-1, the J call TRBJ1-2; D not resolved. CDR1 and CDR2 from the germline V gene are SQVTM and ANQGSEA. Trimming left V 6 bases short and J 2 bases short, with 10 bases between. The CDR3 has 12 amino acids.